Listed here are 4 T cell receptor beta chains from one sample, sequenced in a study of PD-L1 blockade in urothelial cancer. This table comes from immunoSEQ multiplex PCR, and its TCRdb copy is limited to in-frame clones, with some not included. The sample holds under 55,000 clones, around 80% seen once. As for time point: pretreatment peripheral blood. The sequenced sample was PBMCs, obtained around atezolizumab (anti-PD-L1) treatment. Source of these receptors: a man between 65 and 85 years old with urothelial cancer.

V gene TRBV5-1 combines with J gene TRBJ2-3; unclear D gene. In germline, CDR1 is SGHRS, CDR2 YFSETQ. The V end lost 0 bases, the J end lost 3 bases, and 5 bases lay between the germline ends. The CDR3 has 13 residues. CDR3 in DNA: TGCGCCAGCAGCTTGGGGGCTACAGATACGCAGTATTTT. It is translated as CASSLGATDTQYF.

The CDR3 reads CSVYGQGAANYGYTF. CDR3 nucleotides: TGCAGCGTCTACGGACAGGGGGCAGCTAACTATGGCTACACCTTC. The chain uses TRBV29-1 and TRBJ1-2, with 11 bases matching TRBD1. With V trimmed by 6 bases and J by 0 bases, 6 bases remained unmatched. Germline CDR1 and CDR2: SQVTM and ANQGSEA. The CDR3 has 15 amino acids.

This clone was observed a handful of times. The chain combines TRBV7-9 with TRBJ1-1, with TRBD1 as a possible D gene (5 bases). The V end lost 3 bases, the J end lost 5 bases, and 13 bases lay between the germline ends. The V gene's germline CDR1 is SEHNR and CDR2 FQNEAQ (reference sequence). The CDR3 spans 14 residues. Here the CDR3 reads CASSFKPAGTEAFF. The CDR3, as DNA: TGTGCCAGCAGCTTTAAACCCGCAGGGACTGAAGCTTTCTTT.

The chain uses TRBV6-5 and TRBJ2-1, with 8 nucleotides matching TRBD2. CDR1 and CDR2 from the germline V gene are MNHEY and SVGAGI. The V and J ends lost 6 bases and 7 bases, in that order; junction bases with no gene match: 2. This CDR3 comprises 12 residues. This CDR3 is CASRGLANEQFF. The CDR3, as DNA: TGTGCCAGCAGAGGACTAGCAAATGAGCAGTTCTTC.